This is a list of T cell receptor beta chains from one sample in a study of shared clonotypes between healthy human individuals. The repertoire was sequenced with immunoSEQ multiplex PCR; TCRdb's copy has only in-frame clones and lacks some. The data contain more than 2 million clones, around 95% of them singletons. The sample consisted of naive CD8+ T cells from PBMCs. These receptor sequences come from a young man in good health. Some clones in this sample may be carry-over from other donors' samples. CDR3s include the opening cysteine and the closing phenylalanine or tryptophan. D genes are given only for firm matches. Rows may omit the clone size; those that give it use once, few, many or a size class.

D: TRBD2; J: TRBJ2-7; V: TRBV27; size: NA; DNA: TGTGCCAGCAGTTCGTTTTGGGCGGGAGGGCCCTACGAGCAGTACTTC; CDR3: CASSSFWAGGPYEQYF
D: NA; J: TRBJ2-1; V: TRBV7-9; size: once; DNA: TGTGCCAGCAGCCTATTAGGGGTCCACAATGAGCAGTTCTTC; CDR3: CASSLLGVHNEQFF
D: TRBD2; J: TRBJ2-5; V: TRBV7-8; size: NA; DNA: TGTGCCAGCAGTGCCGCCCTAGCGGGAGCCTCCCTGTGGGCGACCCAGTACTTC; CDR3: CASSAALAGASLWATQYF
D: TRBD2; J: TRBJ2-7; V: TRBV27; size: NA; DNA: TGTGCCAGCAGCGACAGGGGACTAGCGGGAGTCTACGAGCAGTACTTC; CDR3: CASSDRGLAGVYEQYF
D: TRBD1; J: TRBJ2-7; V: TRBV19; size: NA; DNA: TGTGCCAGTAGTCCTAGGGACAGGGAACGAGAGCAGTACTTC; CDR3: CASSPRDREREQYF
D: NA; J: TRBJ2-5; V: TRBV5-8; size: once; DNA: TGTGCCAGCAGCTTGGGGGTACGGGAGACCCAGTACTTC; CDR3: CASSLGVRETQYF
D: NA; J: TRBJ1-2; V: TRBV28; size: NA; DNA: TGTGCCAGCAGTTTGTGGGGGGCCCCGTATGGCTACACCTTC; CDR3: CASSLWGAPYGYTF
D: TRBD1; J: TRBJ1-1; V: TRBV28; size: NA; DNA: TGTGCCAGCAGTAACAACAGGGGCAGCACTGAAGCTTTCTTT; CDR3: CASSNNRGSTEAFF
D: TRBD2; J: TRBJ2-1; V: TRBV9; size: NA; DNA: TGTGCCAGCAGCGTATCTAGCGGGAGGGCCAATGAGCAGTTCTTC; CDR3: CASSVSSGRANEQFF
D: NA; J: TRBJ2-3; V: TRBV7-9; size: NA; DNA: TGTGCCAGCAGCTTATTACCGCCCTATCTGCAGTATTTT; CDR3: CASSLLPPYLQYF
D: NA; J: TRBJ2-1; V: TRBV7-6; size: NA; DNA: TGTGCCAGCAGCTTAGTAGGCGGCAGGGGAAACGATGAGCAGTTCTTC; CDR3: CASSLVGGRGNDEQFF
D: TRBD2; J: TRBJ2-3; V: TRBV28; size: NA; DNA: TGTGCCAGCAGTTTGGGACTAGCGGGAGGGAGTACAGATACGCAGTATTTT; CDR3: CASSLGLAGGSTDTQYF
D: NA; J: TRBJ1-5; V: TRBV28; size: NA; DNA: TGTGCCAGCAGTTTCGGGCAGGGATATAGCAATCAGCCCCAGCATTTT; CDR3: CASSFGQGYSNQPQHF
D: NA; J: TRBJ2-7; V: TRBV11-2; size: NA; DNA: TGTGCCAGCAGCACCGGGTCCCTGTACGAGCAGTACTTC; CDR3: CASSTGSLYEQYF
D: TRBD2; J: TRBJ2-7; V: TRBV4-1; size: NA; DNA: TGCGCCAGCAGCCCTTGGGACGGCGGGAGTGATGAGCAGTACTTC; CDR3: CASSPWDGGSDEQYF
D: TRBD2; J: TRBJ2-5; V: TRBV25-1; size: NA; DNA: TGTGCCAGCAGCGACGTCGGGGGGGAAGAGACCCAGTACTTC; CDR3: CASSDVGGEETQYF
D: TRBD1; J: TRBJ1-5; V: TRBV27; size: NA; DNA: TGTGCCAGCAGTTTGTCGGGCAGGGGGCTGTATCAGCCCCAGCATTTT; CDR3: CASSLSGRGLYQPQHF
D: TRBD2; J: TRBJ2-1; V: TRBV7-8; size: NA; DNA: TGTGCCAGCAGCTTATGGGGGACTAGCAGATACAATGAGCAGTTCTTC; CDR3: CASSLWGTSRYNEQFF
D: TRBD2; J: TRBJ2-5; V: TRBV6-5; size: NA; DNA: TGTGCCAGCAGTTCTTCCTACCGGGAGGGCGAAGAGACCCAGTACTTC; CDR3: CASSSSYREGEETQYF
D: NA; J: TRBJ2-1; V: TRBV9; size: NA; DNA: TGTGCCAGCAGCGTGTTTAATGAGCAGTTCTTC; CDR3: CASSVFNEQFF
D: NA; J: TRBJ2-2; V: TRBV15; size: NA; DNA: TGTGCCACCAGCAGGGCTCTGGGCGCCGGGGAGCTGTTTTTT; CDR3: CATSRALGAGELFF
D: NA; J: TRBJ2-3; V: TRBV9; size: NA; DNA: TGTGCCAGCAGCGTAAATATGGATACGCAGTATTTT; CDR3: CASSVNMDTQYF
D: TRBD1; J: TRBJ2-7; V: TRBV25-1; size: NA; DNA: TGTGCCAGCAGAGCAGGGGGCTACTCCTACGAGCAGTACTTC; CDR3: CASRAGGYSYEQYF
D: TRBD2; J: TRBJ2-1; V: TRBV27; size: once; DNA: TGTGCCAGCAGCATTCCCCTGACTAGCGGGGAAATCTATGAGCAGTTCTTC; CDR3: CASSIPLTSGEIYEQFF
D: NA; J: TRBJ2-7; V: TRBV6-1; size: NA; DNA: TGTGCCAGCAGCCTCAGGGTTCCCGAGCAGTACTTC; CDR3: CASSLRVPEQYF
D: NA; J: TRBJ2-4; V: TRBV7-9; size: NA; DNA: TGTGCCAGCAGCGGGAGCTTGGAGGGGATGAACATTCAGTACTTC; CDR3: CASSGSLEGMNIQYF
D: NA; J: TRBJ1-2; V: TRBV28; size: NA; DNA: TGTGCCAGCAGTTTTAGGGAGGGCTACTATGGCTACACCTTC; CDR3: CASSFREGYYGYTF
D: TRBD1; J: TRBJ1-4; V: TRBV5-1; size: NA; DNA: TGCGCCAGCAGCCTGACAGGGGCCGTTGAAAAACTGTTTTTT; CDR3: CASSLTGAVEKLFF
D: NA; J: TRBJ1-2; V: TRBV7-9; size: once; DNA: TGTGCCAGCAGCTTAGCGTTGGCAGAGATTAACTATGGCTACACCTTC; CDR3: CASSLALAEINYGYTF
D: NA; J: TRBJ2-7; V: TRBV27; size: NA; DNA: TGTGCCAGCAGCCCCTCGAGGTCTAGGCACAATCACTACGAGCAGTACTTC; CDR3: CASSPSRSRHNHYEQYF
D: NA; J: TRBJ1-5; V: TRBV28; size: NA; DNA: TGTGCCAGCAGTTTACGTGGGGCAAATAGCAATCAGCCCCAGCATTTT; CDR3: CASSLRGANSNQPQHF
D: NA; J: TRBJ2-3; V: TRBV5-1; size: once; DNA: TGCGCCAGCAGCCTCCTTGGGGGCTTCCCAAGCACAGATACGCAGTATTTT; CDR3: CASSLLGGFPSTDTQYF
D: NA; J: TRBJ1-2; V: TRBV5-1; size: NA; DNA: TGCGCCAGCAGTTTGGCCGTCCTGGATGGCTACACCTTC; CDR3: CASSLAVLDGYTF
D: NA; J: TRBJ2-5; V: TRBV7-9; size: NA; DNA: TGTGCCAGCAGAAGACAGAAAGAGACCCAGTACTTC; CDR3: CASRRQKETQYF
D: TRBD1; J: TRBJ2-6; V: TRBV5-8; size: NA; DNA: TGTGCCAGCAGCCCGCCCAGGGGGCCCGGGGCCAACGTCCTGACTTTC; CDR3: CASSPPRGPGANVLTF
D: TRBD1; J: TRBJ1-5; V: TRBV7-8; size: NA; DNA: TGTGCCAGCAGCTTAGTAGCACAGGGGGACTACGGGCAGCCCCAGCATTTT; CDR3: CASSLVAQGDYGQPQHF
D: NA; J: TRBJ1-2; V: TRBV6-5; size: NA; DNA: TGTGCCAGCAGTTACGGAGGGGAGGGTGGCTACACCTTC; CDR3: CASSYGGEGGYTF